One sample yielded the 29 T cell receptor beta chains listed below, sequenced in a study of blood T cells in healthy people across ages. Primed by a sample-barcoded 5' primer and a J-beta primer mix, a second PCR proceeded for 7 to 11 cycles. TCRdb reprocessed the 5' RACE reads via MiXCR and lists one record per CDR3 protein. The table has approximately 1.5 million distinct CDR3 sequences, approximately 39% seen once. Specimen: blood. Source of these receptors: a woman between 18 and 29 years old in good health.

V gene TRBV20-1 combines with J gene TRBJ2-1; TRBD2 might be the D (6 bases). Germline V gene sequence: CDR1 DFQATT, CDR2 SNEGSKA (reference sequence). This CDR3 spans 14 amino acids. V lost 2 bases, J lost 13 bases, and 21 bases lay in between. The CDR3 coding sequence is TGCAGTGCTAGACGGAGGGTAGGGTTAGTGACCCAGTTCTTC. Amino acids: CSARRRVGLVTQFF.

This clonotype showed up just a few times. The rearrangement joins TRBV10-3 to TRBJ1-2; TRBD1 matches at 7 bases. Germline V gene lookup returns CDR1 ENHRY and CDR2 SYGVKD. The J segment lost 1 base and the V segment lost 11 bases, leaving 7 bases of the junction unmatched. The CDR3 runs to 13 residues. The CDR3 coding sequence is TGTGCCGCGACAACAGGGGTTAACTATGGCTACACCTTC. Translation gives CAATTGVNYGYTF.

Comment on this clonotype: Germline and junction disagree at one end, which may indicate a read error. The rearrangement uses TRBV24-1 and TRBJ2-7; D may be TRBD1 (6 bases). The length of the CDR3 is 16 residues. Germline-derived CDR1 and CDR2 are KGHDR and SFDVKD. In DNA, the CDR3 is TGTGCCACCGGTGATTCCCGGGACATGAGTTCCTACGAGCAGTACTTC. Protein product: CATGDSRDMSSYEQYF.

For this clonotype: This could be a read error, since a much larger clone is one nucleotide away. In this CDR3 the conserved last residue, phenylalanine or tryptophan, is missing, so a read error is likely. The chain recombines TRBV20-1 with TRBJ2-7; 7 bases are shared with TRBD1. The CDR3 is 12 amino acids. The V and J ends lost 4 bases and 2 bases, in that order; junction bases with no gene match: 2. CDR1 is DFQATT, CDR2 SNEGSKA, per germline (reference sequence). The CDR3 coding sequence is TGCAGTGCTACCAGGGGGACCTACGAGCAGTACTTG. Translating it yields CSATRGTYEQYL.

The chain has TRBV7-3 and TRBJ2-7; TRBD2 agrees at 9 bases. The CDR3 totals 15 residues. CDR1 and CDR2 from the germline V gene are SGHTA and FQGTGA. The V and J ends lost 5 bases and 7 bases, in that order; junction bases with no gene match: 12. Here the CDR3 DNA reads TGTGCCAGCAGCCCCGACACCGGGACTAGCAATGAGCAGTACTTC. The encoded protein is CASSPDTGTSNEQYF.

This clonotype was seen only a few times. The CDR3 DNA sequence: TGTGCCATCAGTGATAGGCAGTCCTACAATGAGCAGTTCTTC. As protein: CAISDRQSYNEQFF. This chain links TRBV10-3 with TRBJ2-1; D gene unclear. V was pared by 3 bases and J by 1 base, with 7 bases between. Germline CDR1 ENHRY, CDR2 SYGVKD. This CDR3 comprises 14 residues.

The V call is TRBV6-1, the J call TRBJ2-4, with TRBD1 matching 7 bases. The J call is in doubt because the DNA end fits TRBJ2-7 better. Looked up from germline, CDR1 is MNHNS and CDR2 is SASEGT. The CDR3 spans 14 residues. This chain's CDR3 is CASSADRRSYEQYF. CDR3 nucleotide sequence: TGTGCCAGCAGTGCGGACAGGAGATCGTACGAGCAGTACTTC.

This rearrangement joins TRBV7-9 to TRBJ2-7; D uncertain. V lost 1 base to trimming and J lost 0 bases, with 4 bases between them. The CDR3 loop spans 13 amino acids. Per the germline V gene, CDR1 is SEHNR and CDR2 is FQNEAQ (reference sequence). Here the CDR3 reads CASSLDHSYEQYF. Here the CDR3 DNA reads TGTGCCAGCAGCTTAGATCACTCCTACGAGCAGTACTTC.

This clonotype was seen a handful of times. The J gene is TRBJ2-4, the V gene TRBV7-3; D is undetermined. The J call is doubtful: the DNA matches TRBJ2-7 better. The germline V gene has CDR1 SGHTA and CDR2 FQGTGA. The CDR3 contains 11 residues. CDR3 in amino acids: CASSITSEQYF. The CDR3 DNA is TGTGCCAGCTCAATAACCAGCGAGCAGTACTTC.

V gene TRBV7-6 combines with J gene TRBJ1-1; D is perhaps TRBD1 (5 bases). The V end lost 4 bases, the J end lost 9 bases, and 15 bases lay between the germline ends. The germline gives CDR1 SGHVS, CDR2 FNYEAQ. The CDR3 consists of 13 residues. CDR3 nucleotide sequence: TGTGCCAGCAGCTATAGGGGCCAGACAAAAGCTTTCTTT. Translating it yields CASSYRGQTKAFF.

The V gene is TRBV5-1, the J gene TRBJ2-5; D may be TRBD2 (5 bases). Trimming removed 7 bases from V and 0 bases from J, with 10 bases in between. CDR3 length: 13 residues. Germline loops: CDR1 SGHRS, CDR2 YFSETQ. CDR3 coding DNA: TGCGCCAGCGTCTCGGGAAACCAAGAGACCCAGTACTTC. Protein product: CASVSGNQETQYF.

The chain joins TRBV7-6 to TRBJ2-2; 9 bases line up with TRBD2. This CDR3 is 19 amino acids long. CDR1 is SGHVS and CDR2 is FNYEAQ in the germline V gene. The junction had 14 bases not matched to a gene; V was cut back by 1 base and J by 5 bases. The CDR3 DNA follows: TGTGCCAGCAGCTTAGTACCCGGCGGGGGGGCATTAGAAACCGGGGAGCTGTTTTTT. Its protein is CASSLVPGGGALETGELFF.

Comment on this clonotype: One end of the junction varies from germline; a read error may be responsible. The J gene is TRBJ2-1, the V gene TRBV27; TRBD2 matches at 11 bases. The CDR3 consists of 18 residues. The germline gives CDR1 MNHEY, CDR2 SMNVEV (reference sequence). CDR3 residues: CDSSSLTVSGGANNEQFF. The CDR3 region has the DNA TGTGACAGCAGTTCCCTAACCGTTAGCGGGGGGGCAAACAATGAGCAGTTCTTC.

V gene TRBV6-6 combines with J gene TRBJ2-5; 7 positions match TRBD1. The J call may be mistaken, given a closer DNA end match to TRBJ2-7. This CDR3 spans 14 amino acids. The V gene's germline CDR1 is MNHNY and CDR2 SVGAGI (reference sequence). CDR3 bases: TGTGCCAGCAGTAGGGGGCAGGGGACATTCGAGCAGTACTTC. Protein product: CASSRGQGTFEQYF.

This clonotype appeared a few times. The gene calls are TRBV7-8 and TRBJ1-2; TRBD1 matches 9 bases. This CDR3 region has 16 residues. Losses at the gene ends were 5 bases for V and 4 bases for J; bases not matched to a gene: 11. Looked up from germline, CDR1 is SGHVS and CDR2 is FQNEAQ. CDR3 coding DNA: TGTGCCAGCAGCCTCACGAGGACAGGGGACCTCTATGGCTACACCTTC. This encodes CASSLTRTGDLYGYTF.

This clonotype was recorded once. A single base separates this from a much larger clone, so it may be a read error. The V call is TRBV5-1, the J call TRBJ2-4, with D maybe TRBD2 (6 bases). The DNA end is a closer match to TRBJ2-5, so the J assignment may be wrong. Germline V CDR1 and CDR2: SGHRS, YFSETQ. This CDR3 region has 15 residues. The CDR3 nucleotides read TGCGCCAGCAGCTTGGATGGCGGGAAGGGAGAGACCCAGTACTTC. Its protein is CASSLDGGKGETQYF.

The chain carries TRBV4-1 and TRBJ2-7; TRBD1 agrees at 9 bases. Trimming cost V 2 bases and J 7 bases; bases outside gene matches: 9. CDR3 size: 15 residues. CDR1 is MGHRA and CDR2 is YSYEKL in the germline V gene. This CDR3 reads CASSQTGTGRREQYF. In nucleotides, the CDR3 is TGCGCCAGCAGCCAAACAGGGACAGGGCGTAGAGAGCAGTACTTC.

The CDR3 is CASSYSGTGAYEQYF. The CDR3 DNA reads TGCGCCAGCAGTTACTCCGGGACAGGGGCCTACGAGCAGTACTTC. The rearrangement joins TRBV5-1 to TRBJ2-7; 10 nucleotides line up with TRBD1. Germline CDR1 SGHRS, CDR2 YFSETQ. The CDR3 consists of 15 residues. Trimming took 5 bases from V and 2 from J; bases not matched to a gene: 7.

The genes are TRBV18 and TRBJ2-4, with 9 nucleotides matching TRBD1. The better agreement between TRBJ2-7 and the DNA end casts doubt on the J call. In germline, CDR1 is KGHSH, CDR2 LQKENI. This CDR3 has 15 amino acids. CDR3 sequence reads: CASSLTAGQGYEQYF. The DNA of the CDR3 is TGTGCCAGCTCACTAACCGCGGGACAGGGCTACGAGCAGTACTTC.

The V gene is TRBV12-3 or TRBV12-4, the J gene TRBJ2-1, with no clear D. The CDR3 consists of 12 residues. The V and J ends lost 8 bases and 12 bases respectively, with 17 bases between them. The CDR3 bases are TGTGCCAGCGCCCTTTTGCCCTCCCGGCAGTTCTTC. Residues: CASALLPSRQFF.

Details on this clonotype: Sequence at one end of the junction differs from germline and may be a read error. V gene TRBV6-5 combines with J gene TRBJ2-7; unclear D gene. The CDR3 contains 13 residues. CDR1 and CDR2 (germline): MNHEY, SVGAGI. CDR3: CASSDSSVYEQYF. The CDR3 nucleotides read TGTGCCAGCAGTGACTCGTCTGTTTACGAGCAGTACTTC.

This clonotype was detected a few times. J is TRBJ1-5 and V is TRBV20-1; the match to TRBD1 covers 7 bases. V lost 3 bases, J lost 2 bases, and 7 bases stayed unmatched. Germline V gene lookup returns CDR1 DFQATT and CDR2 SNEGSKA (reference sequence). The CDR3 has 15 residues. CDR3 sequence: CSASRTGQGNQPQHF. The CDR3 coding sequence is TGCAGTGCTAGCCGGACAGGCCAGGGCAATCAGCCCCAGCATTTT.

V usage is TRBV20-1 and J usage is TRBJ2-5, with 12 bases aligning to TRBD2. The CDR3 has 15 residues. The J segment lost 0 bases and the V segment lost 5 bases, leaving 4 bases of the junction unmatched. Germline values: CDR1 DFQATT, CDR2 SNEGSKA (reference sequence). CDR3 residues: CSAGTSGWYQETQYF. The CDR3 DNA reads TGCAGTGCTGGGACTAGCGGGTGGTACCAAGAGACCCAGTACTTC.

The sample holds a few counts of this clonotype. The chain is built from TRBV7-9 and TRBJ2-1; TRBD2 might be the D (6 bases). The CDR3 runs 12 residues. The V and J ends lost 4 bases and 9 bases respectively, with 10 bases between them. Germline V gene sequence: CDR1 SEHNR, CDR2 FQNEAQ (reference sequence). DNA for the CDR3: TGTGCCAGCAGCTCGGGAGTTTGTGAGCAGTTCTTC. Protein sequence: CASSSGVCEQFF.

The table lists this clonotype with a count of one. The genes are TRBV18 and TRBJ1-1; the match to TRBD1 covers 7 bases. CDR1 is KGHSH, CDR2 LQKENI, per germline. V shed 3 bases and J 7 bases; nucleotides not matched to a gene: 8. The CDR3 spans 14 residues. The CDR3 DNA sequence: TGTGCCAGCTCACCGTCCGGGACAGACTTTGAAGCTTTCTTT. This translates into CASSPSGTDFEAFF.

This sequence joins TRBV5-1 and TRBJ2-3; D may be TRBD2 (5 bases). V dropped 0 bases and J dropped 7 bases, with 15 bases sitting between them. Per the germline V gene, CDR1 is SGHRS and CDR2 is YFSETQ. The length of the CDR3 is 15 residues. The CDR3 coding sequence is TGCGCCAGCAGCTTGGACGGGATAGCTGCAAATACGCAGTATTTT. Its protein is CASSLDGIAANTQYF.

The rearrangement joins TRBV9 to TRBJ1-1; no clear D gene. The germline V and J ends were trimmed by 4 bases and 1 base, with 14 bases remaining between them. The CDR3 extends over 15 amino acids. Germline V gene lookup returns CDR1 SGDLS and CDR2 YYNGEE. The CDR3: CASSLQSTPNTEAFF. CDR3 nucleotides: TGTGCCAGCAGCCTCCAGAGTACCCCGAACACTGAAGCTTTCTTT.

The chain recombines TRBV20-1 with TRBJ2-4, with 8 bases lining up with TRBD2. The end of the DNA fits TRBJ2-5 better, so the J call may be wrong. CDR1 is DFQATT and CDR2 is SNEGSKA in the germline V gene (reference sequence). This CDR3 is 15 amino acids long. CDR3 in amino acids: CSANPGLVAQETQYF. The CDR3 nucleotides are TGCAGTGCTAATCCGGGACTAGTGGCCCAAGAGACCCAGTACTTC.

This clonotype was detected once. The chain carries TRBV11-2 and TRBJ2-2; D is possibly TRBD2 (6 bases). CDR1 and CDR2 from the germline V gene are SGHAT and FQNNGV. The germline V and J ends were trimmed by 3 bases and 4 bases, with 12 bases remaining between them. There are 15 residues in the CDR3. CDR3 sequence (DNA): TGTGCCAGCAGCTTGGCGGGACTCTTCACCGGGGAGCTGTTTTTT. Translated, it gives CASSLAGLFTGELFF.